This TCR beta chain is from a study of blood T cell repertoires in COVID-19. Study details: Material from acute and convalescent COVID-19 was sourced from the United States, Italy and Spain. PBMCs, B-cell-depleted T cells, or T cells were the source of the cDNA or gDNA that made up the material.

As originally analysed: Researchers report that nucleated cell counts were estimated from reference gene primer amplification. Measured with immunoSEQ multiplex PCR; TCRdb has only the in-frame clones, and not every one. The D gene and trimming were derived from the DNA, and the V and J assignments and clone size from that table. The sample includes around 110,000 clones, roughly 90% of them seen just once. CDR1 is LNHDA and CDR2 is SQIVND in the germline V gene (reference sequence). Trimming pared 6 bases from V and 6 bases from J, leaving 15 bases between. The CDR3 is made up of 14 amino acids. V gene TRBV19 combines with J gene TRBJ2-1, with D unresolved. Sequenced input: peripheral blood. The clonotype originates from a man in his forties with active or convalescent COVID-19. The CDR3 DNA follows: TGTGCCAGTAGGGCGGTGGCTTCTTCCAATGAGCAGTTCTTC. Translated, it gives CASRAVASSNEQFF.